The rows below give T cell receptor beta chains drawn from one sample of a study of T cell changes during pregnancy in multiple sclerosis. Generated by immunoSEQ multiplex PCR, the TCRdb table keeps only in-frame clones and is missing some. The sample lists around 110,000 clones, about 93% occurring once. The sequenced sample was peripheral blood, obtained in the third trimester of pregnancy. The receptors come from a female donor with multiple sclerosis, enrolled in a pregnancy study. CDR3s include the opening cysteine and the closing phenylalanine or tryptophan. D genes are given only for firm matches. Rows may omit the clone size; those that give it use once, few, many or a size class.

CDR3 DNA | CDR3 protein | J gene | V gene | D gene | clone size
TGTGCCAGCAGCCCTCAAGGCGGCTCCTTATTC | CASSPQGGSLF | TRBJ1-2 | TRBV6-1 | . | .
TGTGCCAGCAGCTCCCAGGCTTTTACAGGGGTGTTCTTCTTT | CASSSQAFTGVFFF | TRBJ1-1 | TRBV7-3 | TRBD1 | .
TGTGCCAGCAGCGTTGAGGGGACAGGGGGGATCGAGCAGTACTTC | CASSVEGTGGIEQYF | TRBJ2-7 | TRBV9 | TRBD1 | .
TGTGCCAGCAGTGCCCGGCAGGGCTCAGATACGCAGTATTTT | CASSARQGSDTQYF | TRBJ2-3 | TRBV2 | . | .
TGTGCCAGCAGCGTGGGCATGAACACTGAAGCTTTCTTT | CASSVGMNTEAFF | TRBJ1-1 | TRBV4-2 | . | .
TGTGCCAGCAGTTACTCAAGCGGGACTTCCTACGAGCAGTACTTC | CASSYSSGTSYEQYF | TRBJ2-7 | TRBV6-5 | TRBD2 | .
TGTGCCAGCAGTCAGGGGGCCGGGGAGCTGTTTTTT | CASSQGAGELFF | TRBJ2-2 | TRBV2 | TRBD1 | .
TGTGCCAGCAGCTTGGGCGCCGGACAGGGAACATACGAGCAGTACTTC | CASSLGAGQGTYEQYF | TRBJ2-7 | TRBV5-4 | TRBD1 | .
TGCGCCAGCAGCCCGGGACGGCGACCACTAGCCAACTACAATGAGCAGTTCTTC | CASSPGRRPLANYNEQFF | TRBJ2-1 | TRBV5-1 | . | .
TGTGCCAGCCGAACGGGGGGAGTGGACGAGCAGTACTTC | CASRTGGVDEQYF | TRBJ2-7 | TRBV18 | TRBD2 | .
TGTGCCAGCAAAACGAGGCTTTCCTACAATGAGCAGTTCTTC | CASKTRLSYNEQFF | TRBJ2-1 | TRBV19 | . | .
TGTGCCAGCAGTGTCGAACAGGGCAGGTACGAGCAGTACTTC | CASSVEQGRYEQYF | TRBJ2-7 | TRBV6-1 | . | .
TGTGCCACCTCATCCTCGAGTTATGAGCAGTTCTTC | CATSSSSYEQFF | TRBJ2-1 | TRBV2 | . | .
TGCGCCAGCAGCCAAAACGACAGGGGGAAAGGGGGCTACACCTTC | CASSQNDRGKGGYTF | TRBJ1-2 | TRBV4-1 | TRBD1 | .
TGTGCCAGCAGTCCCGGGACTAGTCCGAACACCGGGGAGCTGTTTTTT | CASSPGTSPNTGELFF | TRBJ2-2 | TRBV27 | TRBD2 | .
TGTGCCAGCAGCTTGAGAGGAACTAGCGGGAGTATGGGGGAGCTGTTTTTT | CASSLRGTSGSMGELFF | TRBJ2-2 | TRBV7-2 | TRBD2 | .
TGTGCCAGCAGTGAGATGATACAGGGGGTGGGCAATCAGCCCCAGCATTTT | CASSEMIQGVGNQPQHF | TRBJ1-5 | TRBV2 | TRBD1 | once
TGTGCCAGCAGCCCCCCCGGAGGACTAGCGGGAGGGGAGACCCAGTACTTC | CASSPPGGLAGGETQYF | TRBJ2-5 | TRBV4-2 | TRBD2 | .
TGTGCCAGCTCACGACGGACTAGCGGTTACAATGAGCAGTTCTTC | CASSRRTSGYNEQFF | TRBJ2-1 | TRBV18 | TRBD2 | .
TGTGCCAGCAGCGTAGCTGGAGGATTCAATCAGCCCCAGCATTTT | CASSVAGGFNQPQHF | TRBJ1-5 | TRBV9 | . | .
TGCGCCAGCAGCTATCGGCAGGGAGGTGAAAAACTGTTTTTT | CASSYRQGGEKLFF | TRBJ1-4 | TRBV5-1 | . | .
TGTGCCTGGGGGACAGGGAGGGCTTTCTTT | CAWGTGRAFF | TRBJ1-1 | TRBV30 | TRBD1 | .
TGTGCCAGCAGCCTGGGTGAGGAGGGAAAACTGTTTTTT | CASSLGEEGKLFF | TRBJ1-4 | TRBV4-2 | . | once
TGCGCCAGCAGCTTGGGTAGCGGGAGAAGCACAGATACGCAGTATTTT | CASSLGSGRSTDTQYF | TRBJ2-3 | TRBV5-1 | TRBD2 | .
TGTGCCAGCAGTGAGGATCCCGGGACAGTATACAATGAGCAGTTCTTC | CASSEDPGTVYNEQFF | TRBJ2-1 | TRBV25-1 | TRBD1 | .
TGTGCCAGCAGCTTTCGGCTAGTCAGGGTGACGGGCAATGAGCAGTTCTTC | CASSFRLVRVTGNEQFF | TRBJ2-1 | TRBV5-8 | . | .
TGTGCCAGCAGCTCCCGGACAGGGAGGGCTTTCTTT | CASSSRTGRAFF | TRBJ1-1 | TRBV7-3 | TRBD1 | once
TGTGCCAGCAGCTTTGGCCCGGGACAGGGCACTGAAGCTTTCTTT | CASSFGPGQGTEAFF | TRBJ1-1 | TRBV5-6 | TRBD1 | .
TGCGCCAGCAGCTTGGGACAGGCGGGTAGAGAGACCCAGTACTTC | CASSLGQAGRETQYF | TRBJ2-5 | TRBV5-1 | . | .
TGTGCCAGCAACCAGGGGGAACCCGGGGAGCTGTTTTTT | CASNQGEPGELFF | TRBJ2-2 | TRBV7-2 | TRBD1 | .
TGTGCCTCCGCTAGCGGGAGCAGGAATCGCTACAATGAGCAGTTCTTC | CASASGSRNRYNEQFF | TRBJ2-1 | TRBV30 | TRBD2 | .
TGTGCCAGCAGGAGAGGGCTCTCCTCCTACAATGAGCAGTTCTTC | CASRRGLSSYNEQFF | TRBJ2-1 | TRBV6-1 | . | .
TGTGCCAGCAGCGTAGGGGGCCTAGCGGGGTCAGATACGCAGTATTTT | CASSVGGLAGSDTQYF | TRBJ2-3 | TRBV9 | TRBD2 | .
TGTGCCAGCTCACCACCGTCTGATGCGGGGGGTAGGTTCTTC | CASSPPSDAGGRFF | TRBJ2-1 | TRBV18 | TRBD2 | .
TGCGCCAGCAGCTTGGCCGGCACTAGCGGTTCCTACGAGCAGTACTTC | CASSLAGTSGSYEQYF | TRBJ2-7 | TRBV5-1 | TRBD2 | .